These T cell receptor beta chains were read from a single sample in a study of blood T cell repertoires in COVID-19. Libraries were prepared by immunoSEQ multiplex PCR; TCRdb keeps only in-frame clonotypes and omits some of them. Counted here are some 100,000 clones, about 80% occurring once; the ten biggest clones make up about 12%. The material sequenced was peripheral blood. Source of these receptors: a woman aged 70-85 years with acute or convalescent COVID-19. Each CDR3 is given with its conserved first and last residue. Each record gives: V gene, J gene, CDR3 length, D gene, CDR3 protein, CDR3 DNA. A D gene is named only where the DNA matches it firmly.

V: TRBV19
J: TRBJ1-2
length: 14
D: TRBD1
CDR3: CASRGQASNYGYTF
DNA: TGTGCCAGTAGGGGACAGGCAAGCAACTATGGCTACACCTTC

V: TRBV30
J: TRBJ2-5
length: 11
D: TRBD2
CDR3: CAWVGGETQYF
DNA: TGTGCCTGGGTCGGGGGGGAGACCCAGTACTTC

V: TRBV6-1
J: TRBJ2-5
length: 12
D: NA
CDR3: CASSELKETQYF
DNA: TGTGCCAGCAGTGAACTAAAAGAGACCCAGTACTTC

V: TRBV5-4
J: TRBJ1-5
length: 15
D: TRBD1
CDR3: CASSFGRGPDQPQHF
DNA: TGTGCCAGCAGCTTCGGCAGGGGGCCGGATCAGCCCCAGCATTTT

V: TRBV14
J: TRBJ1-4
length: 13
D: NA
CDR3: CASSQGGVQKLFF
DNA: TGTGCCAGCAGCCAAGGGGGAGTTCAAAAACTGTTTTTT

V: TRBV5-1
J: TRBJ2-1
length: 15
D: TRBD2
CDR3: CASSTRLADYNEQFF
DNA: TGCGCCAGCAGCACCCGACTAGCGGACTACAATGAGCAGTTCTTC

V: TRBV6-2/TRBV6-3
J: TRBJ2-1
length: 16
D: TRBD1
CDR3: CASSYSRGSSYNEQFF
DNA: TGTGCCAGCAGTTACTCCAGGGGGAGCTCCTACAATGAGCAGTTCTTC

V: TRBV23-1
J: TRBJ2-1
length: 15
D: TRBD1
CDR3: CASSPTGDSYNEQFF
DNA: TGCGCCAGCAGTCCTACAGGGGACTCCTACAATGAGCAGTTCTTC

V: TRBV5-6
J: TRBJ1-3
length: 16
D: NA
CDR3: CASSLVQVLGGNTIYF
DNA: TGTGCCAGCAGCTTGGTGCAGGTGTTGGGTGGAAACACCATATATTTT

V: TRBV10-2
J: TRBJ1-5
length: 15
D: TRBD1
CDR3: CASSLAGGSNQPQHF
DNA: TGCGCCAGCAGTCTGGCAGGGGGCTCCAATCAGCCCCAGCATTTT

V: TRBV4-3
J: TRBJ1-2
length: 17
D: TRBD1
CDR3: CASSLSGPPGQGYGYTF
DNA: TGCGCCAGCAGCCTCTCAGGGCCTCCGGGACAGGGATATGGCTACACCTTC